This T cell receptor beta chain was recorded in a study of cytomegalovirus exposure and HLA in healthy donors. Study context: There were fewer than 500 genotyped donors. Of these, roughly 80% fell in the genetic ancestry cluster associated with self-reported Caucasian donors.

Deletions cut 3 bases from V and 0 bases from J, with 8 bases between. The CDR3 spans 14 residues. Germline CDR1 is SGHAT and CDR2 is FQNNGV. PCR amplification relied on 60 Vbeta primers (plus 13 Jbeta primers). TCRdb's table, derived via immunoSEQ multiplex PCR, lists solely in-frame clones and lacks some. The sample lists over 65,000 clones, around 67% occurring once. About this clone itself: The antigen is unknown.

General observations from the study: Among TCR beta chains, those listed as cytomegalovirus-associated numbered about 160. Reports described diagnosis of cytomegalovirus status by the classifier as highly specific and sensitive.

Input material: PBMCs. The TCR comes from a woman aged 45-59 years in good health and CMV-seropositive. The chain is built from TRBV11-2 and TRBJ1-1; tentative D call: TRBD1 (5 bases). CDR3 in amino acids: CASSFDSMNTEAFF. The CDR3 DNA sequence: TGTGCCAGCAGCTTCGACAGCATGAACACTGAAGCTTTCTTT.